The TCR beta chain under discussion was sequenced for a study of blood T cell repertoires in COVID-19. Overall study: Sites across the United States, Italy and Spain contributed samples from acute and convalescent COVID-19. The analysed material was cDNA or gDNA that came from T cells, B-cell-depleted T cells, or PBMCs.

Germline V gene lookup returns CDR1 SGHKS and CDR2 YYEKEE (reference sequence). V was clipped by 1 base and J by 3 bases; unmatched bases: 6. The CDR3 loop spans 16 amino acids. Authors' methods: Quantification of nucleated cells was approximated via reference gene primer amplification. Libraries were prepared by immunoSEQ multiplex PCR; TCRdb keeps only in-frame clonotypes and omits some of them. V and J calls and clone size are copied from that table; D and trimming were computed from the DNA. The sample records 250,000 to 350,000 clones, about 82% being singletons. This receptor was taken from a woman in her forties or fifties with active or convalescent COVID-19. The sequenced material came from peripheral blood. This chain uses TRBV5-5 with TRBJ2-3, with TRBD2 identical over 9 bases. The CDR3 here is CASSLNLAGITDTQYF. The DNA of the CDR3 is TGTGCCAGCAGCTTGAATCTAGCGGGGATTACAGATACGCAGTATTTT.